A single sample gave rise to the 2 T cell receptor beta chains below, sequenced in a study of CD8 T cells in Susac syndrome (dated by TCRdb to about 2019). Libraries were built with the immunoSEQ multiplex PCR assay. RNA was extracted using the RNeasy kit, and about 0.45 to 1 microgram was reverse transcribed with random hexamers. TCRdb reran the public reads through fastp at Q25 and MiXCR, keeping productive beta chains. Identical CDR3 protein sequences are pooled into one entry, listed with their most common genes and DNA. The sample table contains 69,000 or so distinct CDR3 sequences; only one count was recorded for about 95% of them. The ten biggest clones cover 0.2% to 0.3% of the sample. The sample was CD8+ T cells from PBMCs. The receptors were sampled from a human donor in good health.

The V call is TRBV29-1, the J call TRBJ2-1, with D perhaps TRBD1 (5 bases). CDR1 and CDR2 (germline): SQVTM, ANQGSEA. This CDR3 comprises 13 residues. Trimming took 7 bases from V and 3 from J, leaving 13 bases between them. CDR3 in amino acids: CSGQGLFYNEQFF. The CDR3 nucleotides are TGCAGCGGGCAGGGTCTCTTCTACAATGAGCAGTTCTTC.

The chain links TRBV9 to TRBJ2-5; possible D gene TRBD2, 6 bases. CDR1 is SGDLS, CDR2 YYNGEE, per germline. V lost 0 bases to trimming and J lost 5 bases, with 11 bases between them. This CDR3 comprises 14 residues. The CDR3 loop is CASSVGSGGETQYF. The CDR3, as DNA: TGTGCCAGCAGCGTAGGTTCCGGGGGTGAGACCCAGTACTTC.